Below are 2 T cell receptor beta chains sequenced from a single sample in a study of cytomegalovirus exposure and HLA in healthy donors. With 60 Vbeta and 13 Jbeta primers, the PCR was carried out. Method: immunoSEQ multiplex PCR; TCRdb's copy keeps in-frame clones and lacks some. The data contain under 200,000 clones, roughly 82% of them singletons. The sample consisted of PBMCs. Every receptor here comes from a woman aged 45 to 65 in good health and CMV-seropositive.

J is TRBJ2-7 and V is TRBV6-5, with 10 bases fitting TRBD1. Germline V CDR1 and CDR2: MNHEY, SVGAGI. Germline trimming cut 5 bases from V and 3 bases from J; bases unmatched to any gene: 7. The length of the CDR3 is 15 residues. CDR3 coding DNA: TGTGCCAGCAGTCACCGGGACAGGGGAATCTACGAGCAGTACTTC. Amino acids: CASSHRDRGIYEQYF.

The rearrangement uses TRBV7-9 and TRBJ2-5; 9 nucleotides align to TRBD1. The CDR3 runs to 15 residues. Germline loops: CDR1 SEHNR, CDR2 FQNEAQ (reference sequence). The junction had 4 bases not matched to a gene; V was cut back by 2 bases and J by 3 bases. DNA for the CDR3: TGTGCCAGCAGCTTAACCGGGACAGGGAAAGAGACCCAGTACTTC. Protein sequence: CASSLTGTGKETQYF.